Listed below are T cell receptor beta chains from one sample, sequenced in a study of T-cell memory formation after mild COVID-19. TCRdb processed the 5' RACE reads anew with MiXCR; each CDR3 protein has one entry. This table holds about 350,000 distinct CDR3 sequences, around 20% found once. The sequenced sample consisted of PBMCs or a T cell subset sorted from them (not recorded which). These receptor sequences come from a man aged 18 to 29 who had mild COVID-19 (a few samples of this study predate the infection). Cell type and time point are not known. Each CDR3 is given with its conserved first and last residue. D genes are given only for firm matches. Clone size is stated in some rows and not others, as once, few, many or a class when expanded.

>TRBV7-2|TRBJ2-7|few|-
TGTGCCAGCAGCTCGTACACCCCGGGCTACGAGCAGTACTTC
CASSSYTPGYEQYF
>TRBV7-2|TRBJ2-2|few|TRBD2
TGTGCCAGCAGCCATCTAGCGGGGGTAATTTACACCGGGGAGCTGTTTTTT
CASSHLAGVIYTGELFF
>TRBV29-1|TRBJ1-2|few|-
TGCAGCGTTGAAGCGGCAGGGGATTACTATGGCTACACCTTC
CSVEAAGDYYGYTF
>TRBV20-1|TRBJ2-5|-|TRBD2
TGCAGTGCTCACGAGAGGGGAGGGAAAGAGACCCAGTACTTC
CSAHERGGKETQYF
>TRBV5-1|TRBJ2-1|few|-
TGCGCCAGCAGCCTGAAGATTGCGGACGGTCGTTACAATGAGCAGTTCTTC
CASSLKIADGRYNEQFF
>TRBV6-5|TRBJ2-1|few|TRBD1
TGTGCCAGCAGTCGACAGGGGGGATACAATGAGCAGTTCTTC
CASSRQGGYNEQFF
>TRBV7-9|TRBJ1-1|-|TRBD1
TGTGCCAGCAGCGCCCAAGGGGGCGCGAAAGCTTTCTTT
CASSAQGGAKAFF
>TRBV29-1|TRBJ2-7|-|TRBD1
TGCAGCGTTATGACAGGGTCCTACGAGCAGTACTTC
CSVMTGSYEQYF
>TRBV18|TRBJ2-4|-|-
TGTGCCAGCTCACCCGGGGGCAAAAACATTCAGTACTTC
CASSPGGKNIQYF
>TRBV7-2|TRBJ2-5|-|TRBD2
TGTGCCAGCAGCAGGACCCGGGCTAGCGGGGGGGAGACCCAGTACTTC
CASSRTRASGGETQYF
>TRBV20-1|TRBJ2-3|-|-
TGCAGTGCTAGGAGGCGGTATGGCACAGATACGCAGTATTTT
CSARRRYGTDTQYF
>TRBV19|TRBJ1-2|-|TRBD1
TGTGCCAGTACCCCGTGGACAGGGAACTATGGCTACACCTTC
CASTPWTGNYGYTF
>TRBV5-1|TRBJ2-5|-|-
TGCGCCAGCAGTCCCGGACGGAACCAAGAGACCCAGTACTTC
CASSPGRNQETQYF
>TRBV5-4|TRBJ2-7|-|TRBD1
TGTGCCAGCAGCTCCTACCGGGACAGGGGATCCTACGAGCAGTACTTC
CASSSYRDRGSYEQYF
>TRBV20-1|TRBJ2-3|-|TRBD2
TGCAGTGCTAGGCGGGCGGGGGGGCCGGATACGCAGTATTTT
CSARRAGGPDTQYF